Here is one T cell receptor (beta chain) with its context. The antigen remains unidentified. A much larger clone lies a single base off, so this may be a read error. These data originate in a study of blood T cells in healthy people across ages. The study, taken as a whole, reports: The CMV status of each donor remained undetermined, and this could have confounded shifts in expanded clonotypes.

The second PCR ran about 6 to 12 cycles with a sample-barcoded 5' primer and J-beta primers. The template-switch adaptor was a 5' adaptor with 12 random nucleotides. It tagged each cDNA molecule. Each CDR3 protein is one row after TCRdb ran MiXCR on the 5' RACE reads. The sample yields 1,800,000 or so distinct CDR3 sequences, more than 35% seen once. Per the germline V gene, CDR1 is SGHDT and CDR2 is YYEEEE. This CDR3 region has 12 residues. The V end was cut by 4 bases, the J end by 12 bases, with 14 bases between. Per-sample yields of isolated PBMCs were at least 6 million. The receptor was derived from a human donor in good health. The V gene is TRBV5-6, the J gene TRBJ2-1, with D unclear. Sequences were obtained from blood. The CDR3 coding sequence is TGTGCCAGCAGCCGTTGGCAGGTTGGGCAGTTCTTC. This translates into CASSRWQVGQFF.